One and the same sample provided the 3 T cell receptor beta chains below, sequenced in a study of T cell repertoires in cytomegalovirus infection. No antigen has been identified for these receptors. TCRdb re-analysed the reads in MiXCR, keeping a single row per CDR3 protein. The sample lists under 850,000 distinct CDR3 sequences, around a third occurring once. The sequencing here drew on cultured PBMCs, taken from culture after CMV antigen stimulation. All receptors come from a human donor in good health (CMV status not recorded). Some clones in this sample may be carry-over from other donors' samples.

CDR3 in DNA: TGCAGTGCTAGTCGTCTAGCGGGGGGGCGAAAGCAGTTCTTC. It codes for CSASRLAGGRKQFF. The rearrangement joins TRBV20-1 to TRBJ2-1; 12 bases line up with TRBD2. V shed 3 bases and J 11 bases; nucleotides not matched to a gene: 8. Per germline, CDR1 DFQATT and CDR2 SNEGSKA (reference sequence). The CDR3 spans 14 residues.

V gene TRBV20-1 combines with J gene TRBJ2-1; 7 bases match TRBD2. There are 18 residues in the CDR3. With V trimmed by 1 base and J by 0 bases, 12 bases remained unmatched. Germline V gene sequence: CDR1 DFQATT, CDR2 SNEGSKA (reference sequence). CDR3 nucleotides: TGCAGTGCTAGAGTCCAACCCACGCGGACTAGCTCCTACAATGAGCAGTTCTTC. This sequence encodes CSARVQPTRTSSYNEQFF.

This clonotype has more than one count but fewer than ten. The chain combines TRBV11-3 with TRBJ2-2; weak D call: TRBD2 (6 bases). This CDR3 comprises 16 residues. V lost 0 bases and J lost 7, with 15 bases in between. The germline CDR1 and CDR2 sequences are SGHNT and YENEEA. The CDR3 reads CASSLDIGGMGGELFF. The CDR3 DNA reads as TGTGCCAGCAGCTTAGATATCGGGGGAATGGGCGGGGAGCTGTTTTTT.